The sequence of this T cell receptor (beta chain) was determined in a study of technical replicates of blood from four donors. Profiled with immunoSEQ multiplex PCR; TCRdb holds only in-frame clones, not every one. Of about 73,000 clones in the sample, 93% were seen once. Germline V lookup: CDR1 MDHEN, CDR2 SYDVKM. With 3 bases removed from V and 5 bases from J, the gap between germline ends came to 11 bases. The CDR3 runs to 13 residues. This sequence joins TRBV28 and TRBJ2-7, with D maybe TRBD1 (5 bases). Sample: T cells isolated from PBMCs. The clonotype comes from a human donor in good health. The CDR3 protein is CASSFLGQDEQYF. DNA for the CDR3: TGTGCCAGCAGTTTTTTGGGGCAGGACGAGCAGTACTTC.